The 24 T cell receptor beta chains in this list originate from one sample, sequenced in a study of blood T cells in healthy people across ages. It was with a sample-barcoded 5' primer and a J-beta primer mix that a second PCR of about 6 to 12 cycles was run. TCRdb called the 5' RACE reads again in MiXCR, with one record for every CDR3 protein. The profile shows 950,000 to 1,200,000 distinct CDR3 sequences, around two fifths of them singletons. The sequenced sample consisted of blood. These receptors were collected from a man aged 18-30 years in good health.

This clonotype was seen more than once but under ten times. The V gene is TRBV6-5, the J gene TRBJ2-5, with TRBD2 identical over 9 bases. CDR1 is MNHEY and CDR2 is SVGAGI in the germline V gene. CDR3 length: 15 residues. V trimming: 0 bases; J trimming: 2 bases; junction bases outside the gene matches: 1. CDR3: CASSYSLAGQETQYF. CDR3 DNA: TGTGCCAGCAGTTACTCCCTAGCGGGACAAGAGACCCAGTACTTC.

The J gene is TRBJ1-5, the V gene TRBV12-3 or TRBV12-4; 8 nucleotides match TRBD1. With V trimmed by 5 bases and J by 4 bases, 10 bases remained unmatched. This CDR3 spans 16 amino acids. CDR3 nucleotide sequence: TGTGCCAGCAGTCGTATACCGGGACAGGAAAATCAGCCCCAGCATTTT. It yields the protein CASSRIPGQENQPQHF.

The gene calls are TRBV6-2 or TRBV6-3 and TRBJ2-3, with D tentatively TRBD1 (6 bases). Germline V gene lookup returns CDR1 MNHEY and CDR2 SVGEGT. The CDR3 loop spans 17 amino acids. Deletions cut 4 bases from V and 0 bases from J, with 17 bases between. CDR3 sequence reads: CASSSRQVPTSTDTQYF. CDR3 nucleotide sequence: TGTGCCAGCAGTTCGAGACAGGTTCCTACTAGCACAGATACGCAGTATTTT.

CDR3 residues: CASSLLGRTAAEAFF. CDR3 sequence (DNA): TGTGCCAGCAGCCTTCTCGGGAGGACAGCAGCTGAAGCTTTCTTT. The J gene is TRBJ1-1, the V gene TRBV9; D is perhaps TRBD1 (6 bases). The CDR3 runs 15 residues. Trimming took 4 bases from V and 6 from J, leaving 19 bases between them. Germline CDR1 reads SGDLS; CDR2 reads YYNGEE.

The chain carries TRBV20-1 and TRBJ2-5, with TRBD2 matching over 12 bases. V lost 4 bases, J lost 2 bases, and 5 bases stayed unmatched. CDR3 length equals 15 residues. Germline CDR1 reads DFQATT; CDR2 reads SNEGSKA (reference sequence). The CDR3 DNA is TGCAGTGCTATTAGACTAGCGGGGGAACAAGAGACCCAGTACTTC. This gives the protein CSAIRLAGEQETQYF.

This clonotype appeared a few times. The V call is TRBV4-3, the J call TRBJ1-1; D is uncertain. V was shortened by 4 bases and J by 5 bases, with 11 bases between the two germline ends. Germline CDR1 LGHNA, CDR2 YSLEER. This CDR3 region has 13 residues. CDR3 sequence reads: CASSPYSGTEAFF. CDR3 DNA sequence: TGCGCCAGCAGCCCCTACAGCGGGACTGAAGCTTTCTTT.

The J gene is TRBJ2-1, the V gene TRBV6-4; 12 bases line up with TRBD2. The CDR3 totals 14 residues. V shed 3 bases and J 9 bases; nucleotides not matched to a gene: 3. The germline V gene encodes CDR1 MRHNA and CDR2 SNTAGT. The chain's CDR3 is CASSELAGGSEQFF. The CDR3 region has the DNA TGTGCCAGCAGTGAACTAGCGGGGGGCAGTGAGCAGTTCTTC.

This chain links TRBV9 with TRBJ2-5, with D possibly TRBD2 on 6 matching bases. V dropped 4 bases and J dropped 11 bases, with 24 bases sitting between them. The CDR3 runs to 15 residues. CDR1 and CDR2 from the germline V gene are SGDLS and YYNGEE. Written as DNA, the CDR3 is TGTGCCAGCAGCCCCACGGTCCTCCCCGGGGGTGAGCAGTACTTC. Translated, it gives CASSPTVLPGGEQYF.

CDR3 loop: CAGSGQVYEQYF. CDR3 DNA sequence: TGTGCCGGGTCGGGACAGGTTTACGAGCAGTACTTC. The V call is TRBV30, the J call TRBJ2-7; 8 bases match TRBD1. V trimming: 8 bases; J trimming: 4 bases; junction bases outside the gene matches: 7. The CDR3 has 12 residues. In germline, CDR1 is GTSNPN, CDR2 SVGIG (reference sequence).

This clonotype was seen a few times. CDR3 DNA: TGTGCCAGCAGTTTAGGGCAGGGGACGCAGCCCCAGCATTTT. Amino acids: CASSLGQGTQPQHF. The chain is built from TRBV28 and TRBJ1-5; D is perhaps TRBD1 (6 bases). In germline, CDR1 is MDHEN, CDR2 SYDVKM. CDR3 length: 14 residues. Trimming took 2 bases from V and 7 from J, leaving 12 bases between them. The full variable domain, with the rest looked up from reference TRBV28 and TRBJ1-5, is DVKVTQSSRYLVKRTGEKVFLECVQDMDHENMFWYRQDPGLGLRLIYFSYDVKMKEKGDIPEGYSVSREKKERFSLILESASTNQTSMYLCASSLGQGTQPQHFGDGTRLSIL.

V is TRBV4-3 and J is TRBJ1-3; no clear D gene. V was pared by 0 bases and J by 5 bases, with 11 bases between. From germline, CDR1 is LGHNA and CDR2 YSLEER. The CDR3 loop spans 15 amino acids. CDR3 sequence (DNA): TGCGCCAGCAGCCAAGATGGAGACCGCCGAAACACCATATATTTT. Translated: CASSQDGDRRNTIYF.

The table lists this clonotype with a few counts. CDR3 sequence (DNA): TGTGCCAGCAGCCGGACAGGGGAAAGCTACGAGCAGTACTTC. Residues: CASSRTGESYEQYF. J is TRBJ2-7 and V is TRBV2; 9 nucleotides line up with TRBD1. From germline, CDR1 is SNHLY and CDR2 FYNNEI. The CDR3 runs to 14 residues. V trimming: 6 bases; J trimming: 3 bases; junction bases outside the gene matches: 6.

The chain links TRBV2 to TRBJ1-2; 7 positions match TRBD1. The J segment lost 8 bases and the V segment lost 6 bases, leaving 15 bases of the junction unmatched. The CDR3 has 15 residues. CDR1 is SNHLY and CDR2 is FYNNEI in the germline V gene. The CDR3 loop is CASRDRPSVVLGYTF. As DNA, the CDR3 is TGTGCCAGCAGGGACAGGCCATCTGTGGTCTTAGGCTACACCTTC.

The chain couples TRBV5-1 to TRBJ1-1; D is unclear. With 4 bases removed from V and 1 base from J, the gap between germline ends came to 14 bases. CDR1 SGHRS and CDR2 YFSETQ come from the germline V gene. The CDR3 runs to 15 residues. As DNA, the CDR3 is TGCGCCAGCAGCCAGCGTGCCTCGGGGAACACTGAAGCTTTCTTT. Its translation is CASSQRASGNTEAFF.

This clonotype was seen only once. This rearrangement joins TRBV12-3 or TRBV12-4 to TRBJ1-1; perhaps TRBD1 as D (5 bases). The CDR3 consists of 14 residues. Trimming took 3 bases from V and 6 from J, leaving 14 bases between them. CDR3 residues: CASSFGRVNAEAFF. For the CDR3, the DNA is TGTGCCAGCAGTTTTGGCAGGGTGAATGCTGAAGCTTTCTTT.

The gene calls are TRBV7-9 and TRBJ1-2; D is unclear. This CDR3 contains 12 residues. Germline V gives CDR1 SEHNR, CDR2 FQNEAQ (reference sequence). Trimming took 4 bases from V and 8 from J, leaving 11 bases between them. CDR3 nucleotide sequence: TGTGCCAGCAGCTCCGGGAATAAGGGCTACACCTTC. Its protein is CASSSGNKGYTF.

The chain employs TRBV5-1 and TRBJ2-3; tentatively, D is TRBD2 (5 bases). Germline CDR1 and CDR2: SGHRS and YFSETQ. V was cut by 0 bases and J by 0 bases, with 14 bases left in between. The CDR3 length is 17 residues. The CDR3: CASSLAWTGSSTDTQYF. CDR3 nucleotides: TGCGCCAGCAGCTTGGCTTGGACGGGGTCTAGCACAGATACGCAGTATTTT.

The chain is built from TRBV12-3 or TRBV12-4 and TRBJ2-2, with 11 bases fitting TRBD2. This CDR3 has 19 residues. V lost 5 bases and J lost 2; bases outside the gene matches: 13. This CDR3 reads CASSPQRGTSGPNTGELFF. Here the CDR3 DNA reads TGTGCCAGCAGTCCTCAAAGGGGGACTAGCGGTCCTAACACCGGGGAGCTGTTTTTT.

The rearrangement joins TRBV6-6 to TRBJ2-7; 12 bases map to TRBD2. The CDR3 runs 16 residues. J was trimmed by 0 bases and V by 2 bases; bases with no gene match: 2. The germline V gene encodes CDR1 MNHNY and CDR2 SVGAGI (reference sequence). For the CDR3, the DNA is TGTGCCAGCAGTTACCGACTAGCGGGGGCCTCCTACGAGCAGTACTTC. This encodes CASSYRLAGASYEQYF.

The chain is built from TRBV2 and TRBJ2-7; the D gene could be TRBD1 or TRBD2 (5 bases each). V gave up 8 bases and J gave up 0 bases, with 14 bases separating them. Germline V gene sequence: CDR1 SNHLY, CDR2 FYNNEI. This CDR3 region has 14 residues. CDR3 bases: TGTGCCAGCGGCACAGGACTGCTCTCCTACGAGCAGTACTTC. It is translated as CASGTGLLSYEQYF.

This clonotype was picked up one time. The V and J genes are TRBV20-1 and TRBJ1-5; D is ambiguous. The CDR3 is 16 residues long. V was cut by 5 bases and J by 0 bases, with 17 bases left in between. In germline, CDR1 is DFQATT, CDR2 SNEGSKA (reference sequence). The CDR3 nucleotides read TGCAGTGCTGCCCGGTGGAGCGATCATAGCAATCAGCCCCAGCATTTT. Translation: CSAARWSDHSNQPQHF.

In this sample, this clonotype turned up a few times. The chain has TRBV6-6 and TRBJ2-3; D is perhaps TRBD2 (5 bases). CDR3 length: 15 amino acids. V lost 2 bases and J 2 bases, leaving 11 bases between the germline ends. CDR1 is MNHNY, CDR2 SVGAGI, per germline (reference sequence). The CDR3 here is CASSYRLADTDTQYF. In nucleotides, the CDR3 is TGTGCCAGCAGTTACAGGCTAGCAGACACAGATACGCAGTATTTT.

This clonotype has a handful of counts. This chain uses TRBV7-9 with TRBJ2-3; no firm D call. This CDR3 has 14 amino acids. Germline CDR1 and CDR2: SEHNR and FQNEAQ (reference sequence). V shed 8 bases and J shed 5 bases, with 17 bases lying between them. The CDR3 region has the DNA TGTGCCAGCCCTCTTCGAGACTTGGGAGATACGCAGTATTTT. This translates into CASPLRDLGDTQYF.

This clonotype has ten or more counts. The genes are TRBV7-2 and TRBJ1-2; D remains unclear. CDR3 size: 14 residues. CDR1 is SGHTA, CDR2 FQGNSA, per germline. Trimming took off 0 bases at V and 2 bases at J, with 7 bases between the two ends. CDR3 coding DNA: TGTGCCAGCAGCTTAGCTGTGGCGAACTATGGCTACACCTTC. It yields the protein CASSLAVANYGYTF.